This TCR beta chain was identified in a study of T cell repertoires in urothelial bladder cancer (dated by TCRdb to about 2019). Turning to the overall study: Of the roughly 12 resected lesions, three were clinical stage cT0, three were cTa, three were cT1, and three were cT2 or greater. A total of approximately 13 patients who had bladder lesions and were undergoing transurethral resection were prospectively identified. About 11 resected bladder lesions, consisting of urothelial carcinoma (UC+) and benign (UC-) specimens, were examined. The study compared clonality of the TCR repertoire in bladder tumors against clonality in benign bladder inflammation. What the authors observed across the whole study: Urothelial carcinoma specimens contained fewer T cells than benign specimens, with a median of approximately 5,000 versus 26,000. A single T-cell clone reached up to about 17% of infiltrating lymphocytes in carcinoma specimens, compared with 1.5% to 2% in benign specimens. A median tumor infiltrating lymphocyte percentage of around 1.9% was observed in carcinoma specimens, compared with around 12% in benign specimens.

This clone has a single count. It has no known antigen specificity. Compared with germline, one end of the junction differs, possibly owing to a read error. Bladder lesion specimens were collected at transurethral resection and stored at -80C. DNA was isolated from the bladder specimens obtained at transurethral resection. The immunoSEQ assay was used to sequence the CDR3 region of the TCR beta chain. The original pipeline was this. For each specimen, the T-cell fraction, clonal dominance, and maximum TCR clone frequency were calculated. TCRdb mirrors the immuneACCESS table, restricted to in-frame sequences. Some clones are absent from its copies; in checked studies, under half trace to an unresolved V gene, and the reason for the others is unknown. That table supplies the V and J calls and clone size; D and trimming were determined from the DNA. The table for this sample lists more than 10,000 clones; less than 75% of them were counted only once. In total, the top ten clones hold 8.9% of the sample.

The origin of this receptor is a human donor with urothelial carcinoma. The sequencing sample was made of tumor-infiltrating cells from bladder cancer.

The DNA sequence reads TGTGCCAGCAGCCGCCAAGGCAGGGGCGGGGGGAAACAAGAGATCCAGTACTTC. Translated, this is CASSRQGRGGGKQEIQYF. Recombination linked TRBV7-3 to TRBJ2-5, with TRBD2 identical over 8 junction bases. The germline V gene sets CDR1 to SGHTA and CDR2 to FQGTGA. The CDR3 starts with the cysteine, ends with the phenylalanine, and has 18 residues. Just the 54-base CDR3 DNA is kept, in frame starting at base 1.